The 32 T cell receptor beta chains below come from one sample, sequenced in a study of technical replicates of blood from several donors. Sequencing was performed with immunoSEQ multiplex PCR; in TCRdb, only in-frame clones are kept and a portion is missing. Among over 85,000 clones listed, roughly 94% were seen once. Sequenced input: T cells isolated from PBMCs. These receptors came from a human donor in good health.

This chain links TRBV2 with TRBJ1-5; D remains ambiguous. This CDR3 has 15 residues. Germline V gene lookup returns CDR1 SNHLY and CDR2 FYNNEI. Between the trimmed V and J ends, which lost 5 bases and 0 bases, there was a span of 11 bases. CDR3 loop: CASSSEFYSNQPQHF. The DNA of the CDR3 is TGTGCCAGCAGTTCAGAATTTTATAGCAATCAGCCCCAGCATTTT.

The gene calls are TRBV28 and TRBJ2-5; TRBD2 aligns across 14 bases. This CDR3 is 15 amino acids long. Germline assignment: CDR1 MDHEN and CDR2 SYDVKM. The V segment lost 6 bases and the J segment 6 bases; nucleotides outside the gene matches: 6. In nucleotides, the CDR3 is TGTGCCAGCAGCTTTGGGACTAGCGGGAGCCAGACCCAGTACTTC. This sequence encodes CASSFGTSGSQTQYF.

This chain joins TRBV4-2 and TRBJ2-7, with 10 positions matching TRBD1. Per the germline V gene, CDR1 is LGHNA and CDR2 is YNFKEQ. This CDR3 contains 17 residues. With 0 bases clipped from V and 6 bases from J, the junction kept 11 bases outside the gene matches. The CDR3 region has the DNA TGTGCCAGCAGCCAAGAACCACTCGGGACAGGGGTTCCCGAGCAGTACTTC. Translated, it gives CASSQEPLGTGVPEQYF.

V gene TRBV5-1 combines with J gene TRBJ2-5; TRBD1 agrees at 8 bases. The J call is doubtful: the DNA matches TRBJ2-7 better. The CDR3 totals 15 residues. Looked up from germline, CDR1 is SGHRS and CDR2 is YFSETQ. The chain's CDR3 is CASSLIGQGYNEQYF. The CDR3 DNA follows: TGCGCCAGCAGCTTGATTGGACAGGGATATAACGAGCAGTACTTC.

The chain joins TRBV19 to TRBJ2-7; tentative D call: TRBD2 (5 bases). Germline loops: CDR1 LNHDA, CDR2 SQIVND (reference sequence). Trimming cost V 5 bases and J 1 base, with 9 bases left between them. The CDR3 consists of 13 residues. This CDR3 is CASSWTDSYEQYF. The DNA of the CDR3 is TGTGCCAGTAGTTGGACTGATTCCTACGAGCAGTACTTC.

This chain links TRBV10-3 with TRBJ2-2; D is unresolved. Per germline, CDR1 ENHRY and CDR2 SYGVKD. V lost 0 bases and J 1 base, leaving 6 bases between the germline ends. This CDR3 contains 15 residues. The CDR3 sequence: CAISESRQNTGELFF. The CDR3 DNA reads TGTGCCATCAGTGAGTCCCGACAGAACACCGGGGAGCTGTTTTTT.

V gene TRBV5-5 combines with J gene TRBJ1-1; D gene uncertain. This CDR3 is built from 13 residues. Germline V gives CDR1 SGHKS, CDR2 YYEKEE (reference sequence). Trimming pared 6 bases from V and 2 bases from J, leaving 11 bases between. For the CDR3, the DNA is TGTGCCAGCATAGCCCAGCCTAACACTGAAGCTTTCTTT. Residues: CASIAQPNTEAFF.

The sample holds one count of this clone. In DNA form, the CDR3 reads TGTGCCAGCAGCGTAGGAGGTGACACCGGGGAGCTGTTTTTT. Translation gives CASSVGGDTGELFF. The V call is TRBV9, the J call TRBJ2-2; D gene unclear. V was pared by 0 bases and J by 3 bases, with 6 bases between. Germline V gives CDR1 SGDLS, CDR2 YYNGEE. The CDR3 has 14 residues.

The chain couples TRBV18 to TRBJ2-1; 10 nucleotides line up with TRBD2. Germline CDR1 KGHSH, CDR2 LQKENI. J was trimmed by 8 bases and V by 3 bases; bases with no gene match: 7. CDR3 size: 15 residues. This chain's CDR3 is CASSPTSGIKYEQFF. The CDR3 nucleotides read TGTGCCAGCTCACCCACTAGCGGGATTAAGTATGAGCAGTTCTTC.

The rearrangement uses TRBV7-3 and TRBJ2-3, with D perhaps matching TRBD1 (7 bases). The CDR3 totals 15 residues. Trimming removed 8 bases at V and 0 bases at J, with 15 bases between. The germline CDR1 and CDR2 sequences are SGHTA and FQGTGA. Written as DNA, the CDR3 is TGTGCCAGCCAGGGGGGCCTAACTAGCACAGATACGCAGTATTTT. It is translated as CASQGGLTSTDTQYF. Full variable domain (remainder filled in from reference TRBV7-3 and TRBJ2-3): GAGVSQTPSNKVTEKGKYVELRCDPISGHTALYWYRQSLGQGPEFLIYFQGTGAADDSGLPNDRFFAVRPEGSVSTLKIQRTERGDSAVYLCASQGGLTSTDTQYFGPGTRLTVL.

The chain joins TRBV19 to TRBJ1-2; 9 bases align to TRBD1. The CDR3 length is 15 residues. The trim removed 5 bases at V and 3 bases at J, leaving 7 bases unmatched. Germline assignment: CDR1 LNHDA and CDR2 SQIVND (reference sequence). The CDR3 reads CASSSRQGGDYGYTF. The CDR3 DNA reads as TGTGCCAGTAGTTCCCGACAGGGGGGAGACTATGGCTACACCTTC.

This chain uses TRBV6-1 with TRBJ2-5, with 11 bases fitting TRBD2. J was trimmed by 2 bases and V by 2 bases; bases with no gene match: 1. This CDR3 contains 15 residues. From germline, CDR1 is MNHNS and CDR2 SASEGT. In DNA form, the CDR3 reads TGTGCCAGCAGTGAACTAGCGGGAGGTCAAGAGACCCAGTACTTC. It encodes CASSELAGGQETQYF.

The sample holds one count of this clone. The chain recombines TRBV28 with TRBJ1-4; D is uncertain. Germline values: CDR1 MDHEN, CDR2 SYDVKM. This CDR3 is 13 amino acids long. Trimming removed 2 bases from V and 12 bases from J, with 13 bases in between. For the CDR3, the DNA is TGTGCCAGCAGTTTACCCCCCCCGGTAGAACTGTTTTTT. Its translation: CASSLPPPVELFF.

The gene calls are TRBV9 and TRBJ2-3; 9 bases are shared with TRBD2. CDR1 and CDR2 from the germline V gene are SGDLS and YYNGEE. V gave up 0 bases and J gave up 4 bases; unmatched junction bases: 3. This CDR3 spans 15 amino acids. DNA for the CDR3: TGTGCCAGCAGCGTAGGGCTAGCGGGATCAGATACGCAGTATTTT. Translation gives CASSVGLAGSDTQYF.

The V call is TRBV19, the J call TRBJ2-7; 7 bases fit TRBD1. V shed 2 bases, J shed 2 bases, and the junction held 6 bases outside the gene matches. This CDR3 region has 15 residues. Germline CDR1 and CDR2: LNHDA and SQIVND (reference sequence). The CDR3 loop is CASSIKGGSPYEQYF. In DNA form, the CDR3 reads TGTGCCAGTAGTATAAAAGGGGGCTCCCCCTACGAGCAGTACTTC.

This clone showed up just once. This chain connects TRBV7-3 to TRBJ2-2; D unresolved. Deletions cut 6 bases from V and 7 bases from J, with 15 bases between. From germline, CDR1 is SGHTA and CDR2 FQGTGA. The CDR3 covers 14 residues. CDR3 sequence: CASSLPERGGELFF. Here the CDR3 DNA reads TGTGCCAGCAGTTTGCCCGAGAGAGGCGGGGAGCTGTTTTTT.

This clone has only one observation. In DNA form, the CDR3 reads TGTGCCAGCAGCTTAGAGGGGCTCCGTTCCTACAATGAGCAGTTCTTC. It yields the protein CASSLEGLRSYNEQFF. The chain uses TRBV7-9 and TRBJ2-1; perhaps TRBD1 as D (5 bases). The CDR3 length is 16 residues. Trimming took off 1 base at V and 1 base at J, with 11 bases between the two ends. The germline CDR1 and CDR2 sequences are SEHNR and FQNEAQ (reference sequence).

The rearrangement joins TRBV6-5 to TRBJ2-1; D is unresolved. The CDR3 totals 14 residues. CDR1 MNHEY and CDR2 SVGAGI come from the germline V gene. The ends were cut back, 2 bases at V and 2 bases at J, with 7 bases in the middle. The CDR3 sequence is CASSYHSAYNEQFF. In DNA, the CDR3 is TGTGCCAGCAGTTACCACTCTGCCTACAATGAGCAGTTCTTC.

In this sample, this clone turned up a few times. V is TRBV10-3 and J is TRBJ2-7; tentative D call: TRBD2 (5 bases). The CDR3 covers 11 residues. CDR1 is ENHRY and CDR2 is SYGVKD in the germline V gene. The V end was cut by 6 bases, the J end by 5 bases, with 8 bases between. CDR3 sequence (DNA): TGTGCCATCAGGGGAGTGGACGAGCAGTACTTC. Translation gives CAIRGVDEQYF.

CDR3: CASSLANRVETQYF. For the CDR3, the DNA is TGCGCCAGCAGCTTGGCCAACAGGGTAGAGACCCAGTACTTC. The chain has TRBV5-1 and TRBJ2-5; the D gene is possibly TRBD1 (6 bases). Germline assignment: CDR1 SGHRS and CDR2 YFSETQ. This CDR3 is 14 amino acids long. V lost 0 bases and J 4 bases, leaving 10 bases between the germline ends.

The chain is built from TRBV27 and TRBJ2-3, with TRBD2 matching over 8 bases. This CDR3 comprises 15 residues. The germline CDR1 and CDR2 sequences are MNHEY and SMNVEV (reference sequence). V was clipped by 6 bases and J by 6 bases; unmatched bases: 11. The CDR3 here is CASSASAGGVDTQYF. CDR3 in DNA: TGTGCCAGCAGCGCTTCGGCGGGAGGAGTGGATACGCAGTATTTT.

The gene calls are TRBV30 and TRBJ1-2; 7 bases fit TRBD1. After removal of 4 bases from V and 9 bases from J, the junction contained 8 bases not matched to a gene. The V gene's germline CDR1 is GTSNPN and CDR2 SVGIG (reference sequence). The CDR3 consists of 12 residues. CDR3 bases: TGTGCCTGGAAGAGGGGGCTAATTAGCTACACCTTC. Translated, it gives CAWKRGLISYTF. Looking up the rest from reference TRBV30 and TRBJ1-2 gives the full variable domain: SQTIHQWPATLVQPVGSPLSLECTVEGTSNPNLYWYRQAAGRGLQLLFYSVGIGQISSEVPQNLSASRPQDRQFILSSKKLLLSDSGFYLCAWKRGLISYTFGSGTRLTVV.

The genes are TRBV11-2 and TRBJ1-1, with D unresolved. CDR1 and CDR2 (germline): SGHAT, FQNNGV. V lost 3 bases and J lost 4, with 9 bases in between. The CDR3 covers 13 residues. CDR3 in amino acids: CASSFGGITEAFF. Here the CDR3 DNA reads TGTGCCAGCAGCTTTGGCGGGATCACTGAAGCTTTCTTT.

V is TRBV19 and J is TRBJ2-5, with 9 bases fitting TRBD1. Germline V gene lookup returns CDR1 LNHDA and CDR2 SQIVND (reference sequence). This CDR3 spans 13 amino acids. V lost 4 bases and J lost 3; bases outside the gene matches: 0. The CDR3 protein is CASSRTGEETQYF. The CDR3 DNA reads TGTGCCAGTAGTAGGACAGGGGAAGAGACCCAGTACTTC.

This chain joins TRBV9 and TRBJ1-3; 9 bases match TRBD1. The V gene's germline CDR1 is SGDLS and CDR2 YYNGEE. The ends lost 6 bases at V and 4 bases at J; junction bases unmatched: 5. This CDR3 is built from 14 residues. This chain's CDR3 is CASNHRGLGNTIYF. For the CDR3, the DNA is TGTGCCAGCAACCACAGGGGGCTCGGAAACACCATATATTTT.

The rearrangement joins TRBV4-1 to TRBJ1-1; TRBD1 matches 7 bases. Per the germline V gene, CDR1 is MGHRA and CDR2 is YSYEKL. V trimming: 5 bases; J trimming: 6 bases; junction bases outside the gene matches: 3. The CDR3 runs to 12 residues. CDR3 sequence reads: CASSGGGPEAFF. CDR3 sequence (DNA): TGCGCCAGCAGCGGAGGGGGCCCTGAAGCTTTCTTT.

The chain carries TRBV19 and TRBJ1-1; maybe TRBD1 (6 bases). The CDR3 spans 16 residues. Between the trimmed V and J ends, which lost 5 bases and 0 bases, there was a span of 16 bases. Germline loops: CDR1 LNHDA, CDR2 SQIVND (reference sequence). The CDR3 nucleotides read TGTGCCAGTAGTCCGCTCCCGGGACAAATGAACACTGAAGCTTTCTTT. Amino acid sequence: CASSPLPGQMNTEAFF.

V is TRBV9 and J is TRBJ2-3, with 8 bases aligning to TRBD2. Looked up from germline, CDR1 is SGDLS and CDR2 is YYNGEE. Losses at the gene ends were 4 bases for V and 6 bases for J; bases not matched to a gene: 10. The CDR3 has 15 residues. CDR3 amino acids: CASSQTGGVRDTQYF. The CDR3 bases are TGTGCCAGCAGCCAAACGGGGGGGGTTAGGGATACGCAGTATTTT.

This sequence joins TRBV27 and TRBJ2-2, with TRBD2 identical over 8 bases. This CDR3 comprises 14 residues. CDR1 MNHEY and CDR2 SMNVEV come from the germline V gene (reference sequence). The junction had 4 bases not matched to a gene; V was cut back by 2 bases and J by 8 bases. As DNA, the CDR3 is TGTGCCAGCAGTTTACTAGCGGGTCTTGGGGAGCTGTTTTTT. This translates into CASSLLAGLGELFF.

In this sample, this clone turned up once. Here the CDR3 reads CASSLWRPTDTQYF. CDR3 coding DNA: TGTGCCAGCAGTTTATGGAGGCCCACAGATACGCAGTATTTT. The chain is built from TRBV27 and TRBJ2-3; tentative D call: TRBD2 (5 bases). The CDR3 covers 14 residues. V dropped 1 base and J dropped 2 bases, with 7 bases sitting between them. CDR1 and CDR2 (germline): MNHEY, SMNVEV (reference sequence).

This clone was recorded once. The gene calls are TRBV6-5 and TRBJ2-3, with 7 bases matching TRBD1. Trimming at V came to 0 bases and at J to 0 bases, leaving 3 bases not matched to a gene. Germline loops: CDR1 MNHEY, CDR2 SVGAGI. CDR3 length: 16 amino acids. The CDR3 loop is CASSYSPGGSTDTQYF. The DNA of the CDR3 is TGTGCCAGCAGTTACTCTCCAGGGGGTAGCACAGATACGCAGTATTTT.

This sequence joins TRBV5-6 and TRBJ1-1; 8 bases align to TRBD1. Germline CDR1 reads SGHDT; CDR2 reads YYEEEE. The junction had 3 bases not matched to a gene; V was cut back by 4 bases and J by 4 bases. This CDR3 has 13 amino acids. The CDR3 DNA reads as TGTGCCAGCAGCGGACAGGGTGGCACTGAAGCTTTCTTT. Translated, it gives CASSGQGGTEAFF.